The rows below give T cell receptor beta chains drawn from one sample of a study of cytomegalovirus exposure and HLA in healthy donors. Sequencing was performed with immunoSEQ multiplex PCR; in TCRdb, only in-frame clones are kept and a portion is missing. The table records approximately 120,000 clones, about 68% of them present only once. The sample comprised PBMCs. The receptors stem from a man aged 40-49 years in good health and CMV-seropositive. CDR3s include the opening cysteine and the closing phenylalanine or tryptophan. A D gene is named only where the DNA matches it firmly. Where a row states a size, it is once, few, many or the class of an expanded clone; other rows omit it.

j_call | v_call | clone_size | d_call | cdr3_aa | cdr3_nt
TRBJ2-7 | TRBV21-1 | NA | NA | CARRHIYPASSYEQYF | TGTGCCAGGCGTCATATCTACCCAGCGAGCTCCTACGAGCAGTACTTC
TRBJ2-5 | TRBV29-1 | NA | NA | CSVDSGGKTQYF | TGCAGCGTTGATTCCGGGGGAAAGACCCAGTACTTC
TRBJ1-5 | TRBV27 | NA | NA | CASSARMGNQPQHF | TGTGCCAGCAGCGCGCGGATGGGCAATCAGCCCCAGCATTTT
TRBJ2-3 | TRBV5-5 | NA | NA | CASTPWAGGRGGPDTQYF | TGTGCCAGCACCCCGTGGGCGGGAGGAAGAGGGGGCCCAGATACGCAGTATTTT
TRBJ2-2 | TRBV29-1 | NA | NA | CSVRPFGWNTGELFF | TGCAGCGTTCGTCCGTTCGGGTGGAACACCGGGGAGCTGTTTTTT
TRBJ1-3 | TRBV7-9 | NA | NA | CASSLGHQGSTIYF | TGTGCCAGCAGCTTAGGACACCAGGGGTCAACCATATATTTT
TRBJ2-1 | TRBV5-4 | NA | TRBD2 | CASSSPKAGGLGNEQFF | TGTGCCAGCAGCTCCCCCAAGGCGGGGGGCCTGGGGAATGAGCAGTTCTTC
TRBJ1-6 | TRBV6-5 | NA | TRBD1 | CASWGQANSPLHF | TGTGCCAGCTGGGGACAGGCCAATTCACCCCTCCACTTT
TRBJ2-3 | TRBV7-3 | NA | NA | CASSKGPGAADTQYF | TGTGCCAGCAGCAAAGGCCCAGGGGCGGCAGATACGCAGTATTTT
TRBJ1-1 | TRBV12-5 | NA | NA | CASGSPGEYNTEAFF | TGTGCTAGTGGTTCTCCCGGGGAGTACAACACTGAAGCTTTCTTT
TRBJ1-2 | TRBV4-3 | NA | NA | CASSQAASGFHYGYTF | TGCGCCAGCAGCCAAGCAGCCTCAGGGTTCCACTATGGCTACACCTTC
TRBJ2-1 | TRBV4-1 | NA | TRBD2 | CASSSRLAGNEQFF | TGCGCCAGCAGCTCCAGACTAGCGGGGAATGAGCAGTTCTTC
TRBJ1-2 | TRBV19 | once | NA | CASSIGRGGRYGYTF | TGTGCCAGTAGTATAGGAAGAGGGGGACGCTATGGCTACACCTTC
TRBJ1-2 | TRBV19 | few | NA | CASRTVSVLDGYTF | TGTGCCAGTAGGACAGTGAGTGTGTTGGATGGCTACACCTTC
TRBJ1-1 | TRBV6-1 | few | NA | CASSEPGAMNTEAFF | TGTGCCAGCAGTGAACCAGGGGCCATGAACACTGAAGCTTTCTTT
TRBJ1-5 | TRBV6-6 | NA | NA | CASSYLKPGSNQPQHF | TGTGCCAGCAGCTATCTTAAGCCCGGGTCAAATCAGCCCCAGCATTTT
TRBJ2-1 | TRBV19 | NA | NA | CASSYQEFSYNEQFF | TGTGCCAGTAGTTACCAGGAATTCTCCTACAATGAGCAGTTCTTC
TRBJ2-5 | TRBV19 | NA | TRBD2 | CASSHSGGLAETQYF | TGTGCCAGTAGTCACTCGGGGGGACTAGCGGAGACCCAGTACTTC
TRBJ1-1 | TRBV7-2 | few | TRBD1 | CASSFRQGSTEAFF | TGTGCCAGCAGCTTTAGACAGGGGAGTACTGAAGCTTTCTTT
TRBJ1-2 | TRBV5-8 | once | NA | CASSLIVNYGYTF | TGTGCCAGCAGCTTGATAGTTAACTATGGCTACACCTTC
TRBJ1-4 | TRBV2 | NA | NA | CASSPYRVNEKLFF | TGTGCCAGCAGTCCCTACAGGGTAAATGAAAAACTGTTTTTT
TRBJ2-5 | TRBV5-1 | NA | TRBD1 | CASSLLQGARETQYF | TGCGCCAGCAGCTTGCTACAGGGGGCACGGGAGACCCAGTACTTC
TRBJ2-1 | TRBV7-3 | NA | TRBD2 | CASSRERDGFNEQFF | TGTGCCAGCAGCCGAGAGCGGGACGGATTCAATGAGCAGTTCTTC
TRBJ1-4 | TRBV27 | NA | NA | CASSRGDRNEKLFF | TGTGCCAGCAGCCGGGGGGACCGTAATGAAAAACTGTTTTTT
TRBJ1-2 | TRBV9 | NA | NA | CASSVGGALNYGYTF | TGTGCCAGCAGCGTTGGGGGGGCCCTCAACTATGGCTACACCTTC
TRBJ1-1 | TRBV28 | NA | NA | CASSLSAQGGTEAFF | TGTGCCAGCAGTTTATCTGCGCAGGGAGGCACTGAAGCTTTCTTT
TRBJ2-1 | TRBV28 | NA | TRBD2 | CASSRRGGDYNEQFF | TGTGCCAGCAGCAGACGGGGGGGGGATTACAATGAGCAGTTCTTC
TRBJ2-2 | TRBV11-3 | NA | NA | CASSLASTGELFF | TGTGCCAGCAGCTTAGCTAGCACCGGGGAGCTGTTTTTT
TRBJ1-5 | TRBV4-2 | NA | NA | CASSQDGAVPTQHF | TGTGCCAGCAGCCAAGATGGGGCCGTTCCGACCCAGCATTTT
TRBJ1-1 | TRBV28 | NA | NA | CASRSTRQAFF | TGTGCCAGCAGGTCGACACGGCAAGCTTTCTTT
TRBJ1-2 | TRBV5-1 | NA | TRBD1 | CASSSTQGQGSGYTF | TGCGCCAGCAGCTCGACCCAGGGACAGGGAAGTGGCTACACCTTC
TRBJ1-3 | TRBV6-5 | NA | NA | CASTKLSSGNTIYF | TGTGCCAGCACGAAACTGAGCTCCGGAAACACCATATATTTT
TRBJ2-2 | TRBV27 | NA | TRBD2 | CASSLWTSGSADTGELFF | TGTGCCAGCAGTTTGTGGACTAGCGGGAGCGCGGACACCGGGGAGCTGTTTTTT
TRBJ2-5 | TRBV28 | once | NA | CASSLIAKTQYF | TGTGCCAGCAGTCTTATTGCTAAGACCCAGTACTTC
TRBJ2-7 | TRBV7-2 | NA | NA | CASSLGDNSYEQYF | TGTGCCAGCAGCTTGGGGGACAACTCCTACGAGCAGTACTTC
TRBJ2-2 | TRBV5-4 | NA | NA | CASSLPAGELFF | TGTGCCAGCAGCTTGCCCGCCGGGGAGCTGTTTTTT
TRBJ2-1 | TRBV5-1 | few | TRBD1 | CASSRQGRDEQFF | TGCGCCAGCAGTCGACAGGGTAGGGATGAGCAGTTCTTC
TRBJ2-7 | TRBV11-2 | few | TRBD2 | CASSSSGGAYEQYF | TGTGCCAGCAGCTCAAGTGGGGGGGCCTACGAGCAGTACTTC
TRBJ1-2 | TRBV6-1 | NA | NA | CASSGGQLYGYTF | TGTGCCAGCAGTGGAGGACAGTTATATGGCTACACCTTC
TRBJ2-1 | TRBV7-9 | NA | NA | CASSTERGYEQFF | TGTGCCAGCAGCACTGAAAGGGGGTATGAGCAGTTCTTC
TRBJ2-7 | TRBV6-5 | NA | TRBD1 | CASSITGGEQYF | TGTGCCAGCAGCATCACAGGGGGGGAGCAGTACTTC
TRBJ2-7 | TRBV9 | NA | TRBD2 | CASSAGTSGYEQYF | TGTGCCAGCAGCGCCGGGACTAGCGGCTACGAGCAGTACTTC
TRBJ1-2 | TRBV20-1 | NA | TRBD1 | CSANNRGGYTF | TGCAGTGCTAACAACAGGGGCGGCTACACCTTC
TRBJ2-1 | TRBV29-1 | NA | TRBD2 | CSVVTSGRAYNEQFF | TGCAGCGTTGTGACTAGCGGGAGGGCCTACAATGAGCAGTTCTTC
TRBJ1-6 | TRBV6-6 | NA | TRBD1 | CASNSTGTVNSPLHF | TGTGCCAGCAACTCAACCGGGACAGTTAATTCACCCCTCCACTTT
TRBJ2-7 | TRBV29-1 | NA | NA | CSFRTDERYEQYF | TGCAGCTTCAGGACAGACGAACGCTACGAGCAGTACTTC
TRBJ1-1 | TRBV2 | NA | NA | CASTPQGTNTEAFF | TGTGCCAGCACCCCACAGGGCACGAACACTGAAGCTTTCTTT
TRBJ2-5 | TRBV27 | NA | TRBD2 | CASSPGRWGTQYF | TGTGCCAGCAGCCCCGGGAGGTGGGGGACCCAGTACTTC
TRBJ2-7 | TRBV6-5 | NA | TRBD1 | CASSYSGQGNYEQYF | TGTGCCAGCAGTTACTCGGGACAGGGGAACTACGAGCAGTACTTC
TRBJ2-3 | TRBV5-1 | once | NA | CASYTDTSTDTQYF | TGCGCCAGCTACACCGACACAAGCACAGATACGCAGTATTTT
TRBJ2-3 | TRBV15 | NA | TRBD2 | CATSRDLGLAGGSDTQYF | TGTGCCACCAGCAGAGATCTAGGACTAGCGGGAGGTTCAGATACGCAGTATTTT
TRBJ2-7 | TRBV6-5 | NA | TRBD1 | CASSLLGDRGSEQYF | TGTGCCAGCAGTTTACTGGGGGACAGGGGAAGCGAGCAGTACTTC
TRBJ2-7 | TRBV19 | NA | NA | CASRESAGGYEQYF | TGTGCCAGTAGAGAGAGTGCAGGAGGCTACGAGCAGTACTTC
TRBJ1-1 | TRBV5-6 | few | NA | CASSSYPGLRLTEAFF | TGTGCCAGCAGCTCGTATCCGGGTTTAAGGTTGACTGAAGCTTTCTTT
TRBJ1-1 | TRBV11-2 | few | TRBD1 | CASSSPGGLNTEAFF | TGTGCCAGCAGCTCCCCAGGGGGCCTGAACACTGAAGCTTTCTTT